The 12 T cell receptor beta chains below come from one sample, sequenced in a study of blood T cell repertoires in COVID-19 (TCRdb year 2020). Library construction relied on the immunoSEQ multiplex PCR assay. TCRdb mirrors the immuneACCESS table, restricted to in-frame sequences. Some clones are absent from its copies; in checked studies, under half trace to an unresolved V gene, and the reason for the others is unknown. The sample yields over 150,000 clones; over 75% were counted once. Together, the top ten hold around 0.63% of the sample. Sequencing used peripheral blood. The receptors here all came from a man between 60 and 75 years old with COVID-19, enrolled during active disease.

The V and J genes are TRBV29-1 and TRBJ1-2, with 7 bases identical to TRBD1. Trimming took 6 bases from V and 5 from J; bases not matched to a gene: 9. Germline lookup yields CDR1 SQVTM and CDR2 ANQGSEA. The CDR3 sequence is 13 residues long. In DNA form, the CDR3 reads TGCAGCGTACCGACAGGGCTGGGGTATGGCTACACCTTC. It codes for CSVPTGLGYGYTF.

This clone was detected a few times. The V gene is TRBV19, the J gene TRBJ2-5; D is possibly TRBD2 (6 bases). CDR1 LNHDA and CDR2 SQIVND come from the germline V gene (reference sequence). Trimming stripped 3 bases from V and 3 bases from J, with 8 bases between. This CDR3 is built from 13 residues. The CDR3 DNA reads as TGTGCCAGTAGTATTTGGGGGGAAGAGACCCAGTACTTC. It codes for CASSIWGEETQYF.

The chain carries TRBV28 and TRBJ1-2; D is ambiguous. Germline lookup yields CDR1 MDHEN and CDR2 SYDVKM. Trimming cost V 6 bases and J 4 bases, with 15 bases left between them. This CDR3 is 14 amino acids long. CDR3: CASRRAAGSYGYTF. The CDR3 region has the DNA TGTGCCAGCAGAAGAGCCGCCGGGAGCTATGGCTACACCTTC.

The J gene is TRBJ1-5, the V gene TRBV28; no definite D call. Germline V gene sequence: CDR1 MDHEN, CDR2 SYDVKM. This CDR3 is 15 amino acids long. Deletions cut 7 bases from V and 0 bases from J, with 13 bases between. CDR3 loop: CASNRSGSSNQPQHF. CDR3 bases: TGTGCCAGCAACCGCAGCGGTAGTAGCAATCAGCCCCAGCATTTT.

V usage is TRBV29-1 and J usage is TRBJ2-1; the match to TRBD2 covers 7 bases. Germline V gives CDR1 SQVTM, CDR2 ANQGSEA. V shed 4 bases and J 4 bases; nucleotides not matched to a gene: 1. The CDR3 is 12 amino acids. The CDR3 region has the DNA TGCAGCGTTGGGGGGGGATACAATGAGCAGTTCTTC. Translating gives CSVGGGYNEQFF.

CDR3 bases: TGTGCCAGCAGCGTAGGTGACAGGGATATTGAAAAACTGTTTTTT. This gives the protein CASSVGDRDIEKLFF. This chain connects TRBV9 to TRBJ1-4; 7 nucleotides align to TRBD1. The CDR3 spans 15 residues. V shed 0 bases, J shed 7 bases, and the junction held 6 bases outside the gene matches. The germline CDR1 and CDR2 sequences are SGDLS and YYNGEE. Looking up the rest from reference TRBV9 and TRBJ1-4 gives the full variable domain: DSGVTQTPKHLITATGQRVTLRCSPRSGDLSVYWYQQSLDQGLQFLIQYYNGEERAKGNILERFSAQQFPDLHSELNLSSLELGDSALYFCASSVGDRDIEKLFFGSGTQLSVL.

J is TRBJ2-7 and V is TRBV5-1; 10 nucleotides agree with TRBD2. The germline V gene encodes CDR1 SGHRS and CDR2 YFSETQ. Trimming took 1 base from V and 6 from J; bases not matched to a gene: 4. This CDR3 has 14 amino acids. The CDR3 is CASSLSLAGAEQYF. The CDR3 coding sequence is TGCGCCAGCAGCTTGAGCCTAGCGGGAGCCGAGCAGTACTTC.

V and J are TRBV2 and TRBJ2-6; TRBD1 agrees at 11 bases. The V segment lost 8 bases and the J segment 1 base; nucleotides outside the gene matches: 10. The CDR3 runs 18 residues. The V gene's germline CDR1 is SNHLY and CDR2 FYNNEI. The DNA of the CDR3 is TGTGCCAGCGGGGACCAGGGGACAGGGGGATCTGGGGCCAACGTCCTGACTTTC. This translates into CASGDQGTGGSGANVLTF.

The V gene is TRBV28, the J gene TRBJ1-5; the D gene is possibly TRBD1 (5 bases). CDR1 and CDR2 (germline): MDHEN, SYDVKM. V lost 2 bases to trimming and J lost 6 bases, with 17 bases between them. This CDR3 is built from 16 residues. This CDR3 is CASSLRGRGFTQPQHF. Written as DNA, the CDR3 is TGTGCCAGCAGTTTAAGGGGCCGGGGGTTCACTCAGCCCCAGCATTTT.

The V call is TRBV11-2, the J call TRBJ1-5, with TRBD1 matching 12 bases. In germline, CDR1 is SGHAT, CDR2 FQNNGV. V lost 1 base and J lost 7; bases outside the gene matches: 14. The CDR3 spans 19 residues. CDR3: CASSLASPSGTGGQQPQHF. CDR3 coding DNA: TGTGCCAGCAGCTTAGCATCACCTTCCGGGACAGGGGGCCAACAGCCCCAGCATTTT. Complete variable domain (other parts from reference TRBV11-2 and TRBJ1-5): EAGVAQSPRYKIIEKRQSVAFWCNPISGHATLYWYQQILGQGPKLLIQFQNNGVVDDSQLPKDRFSAERLKGVDSTLKIQPAKLEDSAVYLCASSLASPSGTGGQQPQHFGDGTRLSIL.

The chain is built from TRBV10-3 and TRBJ1-2; D is possibly TRBD1 (5 bases). The CDR3 runs to 16 residues. Trimming stripped 0 bases from V and 3 bases from J, with 14 bases between. Germline-derived CDR1 and CDR2 are ENHRY and SYGVKD. The CDR3 DNA sequence: TGTGCCATCAGTGAGTCGATGGGGCAGGGTGACTATGGCTACACCTTC. Its protein is CAISESMGQGDYGYTF.

About this clone itself: One end of the junction varies from germline; a read error may be responsible. The chain uses TRBV7-7 and TRBJ2-7; D remains unclear. This CDR3 region has 14 residues. Per germline, CDR1 SSHAT and CDR2 FNYEAQ (reference sequence). The CDR3 region is CASSLNEVSYEQYF. The CDR3 DNA follows: TGTGCTAGCAGCTTAAACGAGGTCTCCTACGAGCAGTACTTC.